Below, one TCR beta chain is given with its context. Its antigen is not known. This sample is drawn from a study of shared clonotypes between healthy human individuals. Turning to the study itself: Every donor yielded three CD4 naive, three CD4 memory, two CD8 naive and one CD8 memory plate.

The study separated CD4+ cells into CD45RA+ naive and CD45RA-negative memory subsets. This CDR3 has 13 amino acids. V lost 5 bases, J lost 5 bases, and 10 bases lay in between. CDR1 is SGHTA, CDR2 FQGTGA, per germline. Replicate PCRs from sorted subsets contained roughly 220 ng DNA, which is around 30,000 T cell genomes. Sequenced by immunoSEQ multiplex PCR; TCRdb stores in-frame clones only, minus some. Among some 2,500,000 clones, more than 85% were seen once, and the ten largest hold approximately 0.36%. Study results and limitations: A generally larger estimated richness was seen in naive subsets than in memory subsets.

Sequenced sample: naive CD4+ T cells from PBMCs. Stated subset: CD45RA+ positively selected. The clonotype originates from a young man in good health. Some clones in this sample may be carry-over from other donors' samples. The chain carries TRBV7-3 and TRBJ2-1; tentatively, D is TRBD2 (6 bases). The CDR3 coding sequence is TGTGCCAGCAGCCGGGAGCGGCACAATGAGCAGTTCTTC. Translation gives CASSRERHNEQFF.